This T cell receptor (beta chain) appears in the sequencing data of a study of T-cell memory formation after mild COVID-19 (dated by TCRdb to the early 2020s). About the full investigation: TCR sequence clusters from the two donors were found to be largely donor specific. The cohort comprised two young, previously healthy adult volunteers, one female and one male. T-cell clones expanding and contracting after mild COVID-19 in a couple of donors were tracked by longitudinal TCRalpha and TCRbeta repertoire sequencing. Results and caveats for the whole study, not just this receptor: Clones that contracted from day 15 to 85 showed balanced CD4/CD8 phenotypes, whereas a second wave of clones that expanded from day 15 to 37 leaned towards CD4+. The second-wave clones that peaked on day 37 were not confirmed to be SARS-CoV-2 specific. Contracting CD4+ clones appeared mostly in the CM and EM memory subsets, whereas CD8+ clones were enriched in EMRA. The detection of some responding clones in pre-infection memory suggests that pre-existing cross-reactive memory T cells joined the SARS-CoV-2 response. The study covered only a couple of mild cases, and larger cohorts including severe cases with pre-infection samples were considered necessary.

Points on this clonotype: What this receptor recognizes is not known. No much larger clonotype is one base removed from it; base qualities were not supplied.

Sequencing was carried out with an Illumina NovaSeq 6000. TCRalpha and TCRbeta cDNA libraries were built by 5'RACE with constant-segment primers, adding sample barcodes and unique molecular identifiers. RNA was extracted from every sample with Trizol reagent. Libraries were amplified in two PCR steps, with a second sample barcode and Illumina TruSeq adapters added in the second step. Sequencing of the libraries was done on an Illumina NovaSeq, producing 2 x 150 bp paired-end reads. The paper's processing steps were these. The reads were demultiplexed and collapsed into UMI-guided consensus sequences using migec v1.2.7. Using mixcr v2.1.11, UMI consensuses were aligned to TRA and TRB V and J templates and then assembled into clonotypes. Expanded or contracted clonotypes were those called significant by both edgeR and NoisET, with noise models trained on biological replicates. edgeR calls used a false discovery rate-adjusted p below 0.01 and a log2 fold-change threshold of 1. As an exploratory analysis of dynamics, max-normalized trajectories of the 1000 most abundant clonotypes were examined by PCA with hierarchical clustering. Separately sequenced CD4+ and CD8+ repertoires were used to assign the CD4 or CD8 phenotype of responding clones. TCRdb passed the public sequencing reads through fastp at Q25 and MiXCR, retaining productive beta sequences. Each entry merges the rows of one CDR3 protein and shows their most common DNA and genes. The V and J calls shown here were made by TCRdb, not taken from the authors' results. A total of 98,000 or so distinct CDR3 sequences appear in this sample, 15% to 20% of them only once. Roughly 5.5% of the sample goes to the ten largest clones.

Ficoll-Paque density gradient centrifugation was used to isolate PBMCs. The trim is 7 bases for V and 3 bases for J, with a gap of 18 bases between the germline ends. The germline V gene supplies CDR1 SQVTM and CDR2 ANQGSEA. The CDR3 measures 14 amino acids from cysteine to phenylalanine. Only CDR3 DNA remains: 42 bases, in frame from the first base. The chain is made from TRBV29-1 and TRBJ1-2; the D gene cannot be named for sure. This sequence was found in a man younger than 30 who had mild COVID-19 (a few samples of this study predate the infection). The sample titles of this study are shuffled in the database, so cell type and time point are left out; the donor was told from shared clones. Sequencing was carried out using PBMCs or a T cell subset sorted from them (not recorded which). The CDR3 here reads CSGDFAVGDYGYTF. The DNA sequence follows: TGCAGCGGCGACTTCGCTGTCGGTGACTATGGCTACACCTTC.